This T cell receptor (beta chain) was sequenced for a study of identical twins (dated by TCRdb to 2016 to 2017). The study in broad terms: To test whether fetal clonotypes persist, this study deep-sequenced TCR alpha and beta repertoires from monozygotic twins, from unrelated adults of various ages, and from cord blood. Replicate twin experiments were performed at different times using different library preparation protocols to rule out contamination. Results and caveats for the whole study, not just this receptor: Abundant cord blood beta clonotypes had fewer insertions, young adult naive repertoires showed a similar but weaker trend, and memory repertoires showed no such trend. Because the same donors could not be followed over many years, the conclusions relied on cross-sectional statistical analysis. Out-of-frame TCR alpha sequences shared between twins showed an excess of low generation-probability sequences compared with coincidental sharing between unrelated individuals. Zero-insertion analyses could be partly confounded by invariant T cells such as MAIT and iNKT, though diverse VJ usage argued against such confounding for most clonotypes. Excess twin sharing in beta out-of-frame sequences was weaker because fewer shared sequences lowered the signal-to-noise ratio. In monozygotic twins, recombination models systematically underestimated out-of-frame TCR alpha sharing, but the models matched the sharing seen between unrelated individuals.

As for this clonotype: Its cognate antigen has yet to be identified. Qualities for individual bases were not recorded, and no much larger clone is one base off.

The library was made by 5' RACE. TCRdb records Illumina HiSeq 2000 as the sequencer. A universal primer binding site was introduced by template switching, and a unique molecular identifier was present in the final cDNA, enabling accurate counting of TCR cDNA molecules. Specific primers in the conserved constant-segment region were used to synthesize first-strand cDNA for the TCR alpha and beta chains. To control for contamination, each cDNA library was double barcoded with a SMART-Mk sample barcode plus Illumina barcodes. TruSeq adapter sequences, together with Illumina sample barcodes, were added in two successive PCR steps. The TCR alpha and beta cDNA libraries were sequenced on the Illumina HiSeq platform using custom primers. As for the authors' bioinformatics: Unique molecular identifiers were extracted from raw reads with MiGEC, and CDR3 positions were determined with MiXCR. Recombination models were inferred per individual with the repgenHMM and IGoR tools using an EM algorithm. The tcR package in R was used for shared clonotype analysis, with sharing normalized by the product of cloneset sizes. To study raw recombination free of thymic and clonal selection effects, out-of-frame nonproductive sequences were analyzed. The public reads were reprocessed in TCRdb via fastp at Q25 and MiXCR, keeping in-frame beta chains. Each entry merges the rows of one CDR3 protein and shows their most common DNA and genes. TCRdb's processing, not the authors' own work, is the source of the V and J calls. The sample table shows about 900,000 distinct CDR3 sequences, and roughly an eighth are seen once. The ten largest account for around 1.5% of the sample.

Only healthy Caucasian donors were included. The twin cohort comprised three pairs of female monozygotic twins, all aged roughly 18 to 29 years. Peripheral blood mononuclear cells were the source from which RNA for the TCR libraries was isolated. Deletion took 6 bases off V and 3 bases off J, with a span of 13 bases between the germline ends. The CDR3 holds 14 amino acids from the cysteine to the phenylalanine. Left in the record is the CDR3 DNA by itself, 42 bases read in frame from the first base. CDR1 MNHEY and CDR2 SMNVEV were looked up in the germline V gene (reference sequence). These records were also assigned to another study, of yellow fever vaccine responses in identical twins. That second report states: The authors reported that the T cell response to vaccination in identical twins appeared partly convergent and partly personalized. In the study, vaccine-responding T cell clones were precisely tracked in identical twins.

This receptor was identified in a woman younger than 30 in good health. Sequencing was performed on PBMCs. The receptor chain draws on TRBV27 and TRBJ2-3, and TRBD2 may be the D gene, going by 6 matching bases. The CDR3 reads as follows: CASRQPLATDTQYF. The DNA sequence is given as TGTGCCAGCAGGCAACCCCTAGCGACAGATACGCAGTATTTT.